The TCR beta chain under discussion was sequenced for a study of T cell responses to AZD1222 COVID-19 vaccine (dated by TCRdb to 2020 to 2022). The study in broad terms: TCR sequencing covered about 230 trial participants: about 210 given two doses of AZD1222 and 26 given two doses of MenACWY control vaccine. Trial participants were enrolled by age into 18-55, 56-69 and 70-plus year subgroups, with approximately 160, 26 and 62 TCR-sequenced participants respectively.

Looking up the germline V gene yields CDR1 SGHAT and CDR2 FQNNGV. V is shortened by 4 bases, J by 4 bases, and the region joining them spans 17 bases. From the cysteine through the phenylalanine, the CDR3 covers 16 amino acids. The retained sequence is limited to the CDR3, 48 bases, with the frame set at the first base. As to this clone: The target of this receptor is not known. No base-level quality is on record; no much larger clone is a single base apart.

The CDR3 regions of human TCRbeta chains were subjected to immunosequencing. In the authors' own workflow: Repertoire TCRs were matched against a reference library of SARS-CoV-2-specific TCRs generated with the MIRA antigen-specificity platform. Breadth was defined as the fraction of unique TCRs that were SARS-CoV-2-associated. Depth was defined as the fraction of total T cells that were SARS-CoV-2-associated. Using the MIRA data, every spike-specific TCR was mapped to the spike region that the TCR reacted to and assigned to either a CD4 or a CD8 class. Log10-transformed breadth and depth values were compared by one-way ANOVA with Sidak's multiple comparisons tests. Imported from immuneACCESS, the table was reduced by TCRdb to in-frame sequences with V and J called. These copies leave out some clones; in studies compared against another copy, an unresolved V gene accounts for under half, and the cause of the remainder is not known. V and J calls and clone size are as listed in that table; D and trimming were resolved from the DNA. Within this sample are some 140,000 clones, with about 82% of them counted one time only. The top ten hold around 7.9% of the sample.

What the work shows at the level of the full study, not this receptor alone: Nearly half of unique spike-specific TCRs reportedly recognized epitopes outside regions mutated in the B.1.351 and B.1.1.7 variants. A significant rise in spike-specific TCR breadth and depth was observed after two AZD1222 doses relative to day 0 and relative to MenACWY recipients. The 56-69-year group was small, and its depth increase did not reach significance, likely because of low power. The vaccine-associated CD4 TCRs covered the entire spike protein, and the dominant responses fell in regions 160-218 and 743-854. No day 14 peak-response samples were available, so repertoires were characterized only after the peak T cell response. Conclusions about previously exposed vaccinees are limited, since just 5 to 7 AZD1222 recipients were seropositive for SARS-CoV-2 at baseline. Participants were mostly white British, with more females than males. The authors suggested clonal diversity may have been underestimated.

The label giving this sample's time point can be read as: about 28 days (+/-7) after the second vaccine dose. Explained via the paper, the treatment or condition label denotes: meningococcal conjugate vaccine given as trial control. The vaccinee samples were drawn from two UK trials, COV001 and COV002, one of which was a single-blind randomized controlled phase 2/3 trial testing AZD1222 (ChAdOx1 nCoV-19) in healthy adults. Trial participant PBMC samples were collected at day 0 and day 28 after the second dose for TCRbeta chain sequencing. The sample here was peripheral blood, taken 28 days after the second dose of the MenACWY control vaccine. The sequence came from an adult who received the MenACWY meningococcal vaccine as a control. The rearranged segments are TRBV11-2 and TRBJ1-3, with the D gene uncertain. CDR3 reads: CASSSLRRLGGNTIYF. The base sequence is TGTGCCAGCAGCTCTCTCAGGCGGTTGGGGGGAAACACCATATATTTT.